A selection of T cell receptor beta chains follows, all from one sample in a study of CD8 T cells in Susac syndrome. One entry per CDR3 protein, called by TCRdb with MiXCR from the immunoSEQ multiplex PCR reads. The table records around 190,000 distinct CDR3 sequences, 94% of them present only once. The sequenced sample was CD4+ T cells from PBMCs. The receptors were sampled from a human donor with Susac syndrome. The CDR3 runs from the conserved cysteine through the conserved F or W. D genes are given only for firm matches. The size field is filled for only some rows; it gives once, few, many or a size class.

J gene: TRBJ1-1
V gene: TRBV3-1
D gene: .
clone size: .
CDR3 protein: CASSPNSFNTEAFF
CDR3 DNA: TGTGCCAGCAGCCCTAACAGCTTCAACACTGAAGCTTTCTTT

J gene: TRBJ2-5
V gene: TRBV20-1
D gene: .
clone size: .
CDR3 protein: CSATKQGETQYF
CDR3 DNA: TGCAGTGCTACTAAACAGGGAGAGACCCAGTACTTC

J gene: TRBJ2-4
V gene: TRBV7-2
D gene: .
clone size: .
CDR3 protein: CASSLALDSPAKNIQYF
CDR3 DNA: TGTGCCAGCAGCTTAGCGCTAGACTCCCCGGCCAAAAACATTCAGTACTTC

J gene: TRBJ2-7
V gene: TRBV18
D gene: .
clone size: .
CDR3 protein: CASSPSAAGYEQYF
CDR3 DNA: TGTGCCAGCTCACCCTCGGCAGCTGGCTACGAGCAGTACTTC

J gene: TRBJ2-7
V gene: TRBV20-1
D gene: TRBD1
clone size: .
CDR3 protein: CSARIPARGPEQYF
CDR3 DNA: TGCAGTGCTAGAATTCCGGCCAGGGGGCCCGAGCAGTACTTC

J gene: TRBJ2-7
V gene: TRBV9
D gene: TRBD1
clone size: .
CDR3 protein: CASSVAPGQTYEQYF
CDR3 DNA: TGTGCCAGCAGCGTAGCCCCGGGACAGACCTACGAGCAGTACTTC

J gene: TRBJ1-5
V gene: TRBV12-3/TRBV12-4
D gene: .
clone size: .
CDR3 protein: CASSLEPPTHQPQHF
CDR3 DNA: TGTGCCAGCAGTTTAGAACCTCCAACCCATCAGCCCCAGCATTTT

J gene: TRBJ2-1
V gene: TRBV14
D gene: .
clone size: .
CDR3 protein: CASRGVLPNEQFF
CDR3 DNA: TGTGCCAGCAGGGGCGTGCTTCCTAATGAGCAGTTCTTC

J gene: TRBJ2-1
V gene: TRBV3-1
D gene: TRBD2
clone size: once
CDR3 protein: CASSQSGTSGEQFF
CDR3 DNA: TGTGCCAGCAGCCAGTCCGGGACTAGCGGGGAGCAGTTCTTC

J gene: TRBJ1-3
V gene: TRBV7-9
D gene: TRBD1
clone size: .
CDR3 protein: CASSKGTGDYGGNTIYF
CDR3 DNA: TGTGCCAGCAGCAAAGGGACAGGGGATTACGGGGGAAACACCATATATTTT

J gene: TRBJ1-5
V gene: TRBV4-3
D gene: .
clone size: .
CDR3 protein: CASSQEATVEQPQHF
CDR3 DNA: TGCGCCAGCAGCCAAGAGGCCACGGTCGAACAGCCCCAGCATTTT

J gene: TRBJ1-5
V gene: TRBV12-3/TRBV12-4
D gene: .
clone size: .
CDR3 protein: CASSYSYNQPQHF
CDR3 DNA: TGTGCCAGCAGTTACAGCTACAATCAGCCCCAGCATTTT

J gene: TRBJ1-1
V gene: TRBV5-6
D gene: .
clone size: .
CDR3 protein: CASSLGSRNTEAFF
CDR3 DNA: TGTGCCAGCAGCTTAGGGAGTCGAAACACTGAAGCTTTCTTT

J gene: TRBJ2-2
V gene: TRBV12-3/TRBV12-4
D gene: TRBD1
clone size: .
CDR3 protein: CASSLGTGDSTGELFF
CDR3 DNA: TGTGCCAGCAGTTTAGGGACAGGGGATTCCACCGGGGAGCTGTTTTTT

J gene: TRBJ2-3
V gene: TRBV5-1
D gene: TRBD2
clone size: .
CDR3 protein: CASSFQTSGGGDTQYF
CDR3 DNA: TGCGCCAGCAGCTTCCAGACTAGCGGTGGCGGGGATACGCAGTATTTT

J gene: TRBJ2-1
V gene: TRBV29-1
D gene: .
clone size: once
CDR3 protein: CSVRSLEAREQFF
CDR3 DNA: TGCAGCGTTCGATCGCTAGAGGCTAGGGAGCAGTTCTTC

J gene: TRBJ1-2
V gene: TRBV27
D gene: TRBD1
clone size: .
CDR3 protein: CASLDRAGGYTF
CDR3 DNA: TGTGCCAGCCTTGACAGGGCGGGAGGCTACACCTTC

J gene: TRBJ2-1
V gene: TRBV20-1
D gene: TRBD1
clone size: .
CDR3 protein: CSADLRDRDEQFF
CDR3 DNA: TGCAGTGCTGACCTCCGGGACAGGGATGAGCAGTTCTTC

J gene: TRBJ2-7
V gene: TRBV7-9
D gene: TRBD1
clone size: .
CDR3 protein: CASSFGQGIYEQYF
CDR3 DNA: TGTGCCAGCAGTTTTGGACAGGGGATCTACGAGCAGTACTTC

J gene: TRBJ2-5
V gene: TRBV20-1
D gene: TRBD2
clone size: .
CDR3 protein: CSAASPSGVETQYF
CDR3 DNA: TGCAGTGCCGCTAGCCCTAGCGGGGTTGAGACCCAGTACTTC

J gene: TRBJ1-2
V gene: TRBV4-2
D gene: .
clone size: .
CDR3 protein: CASSPGGKTDYYGYTF
CDR3 DNA: TGTGCCAGCAGCCCTGGGGGCAAGACAGACTACTATGGCTACACCTTC

J gene: TRBJ2-3
V gene: TRBV29-1
D gene: .
clone size: .
CDR3 protein: CSVSGARNPDTQYF
CDR3 DNA: TGCAGCGTTTCCGGGGCCCGAAATCCAGATACGCAGTATTTT

J gene: TRBJ2-4
V gene: TRBV30
D gene: .
clone size: once
CDR3 protein: CAWEGITKNIQYF
CDR3 DNA: TGTGCCTGGGAGGGGATAACCAAAAACATTCAGTACTTC

J gene: TRBJ1-5
V gene: TRBV5-1
D gene: .
clone size: .
CDR3 protein: CASSPQGNQPQHF
CDR3 DNA: TGTGCCAGCTCACCACAGGGTAATCAGCCCCAGCATTTT

J gene: TRBJ1-5
V gene: TRBV7-6
D gene: .
clone size: .
CDR3 protein: CASSSGGGGSQPQHF
CDR3 DNA: TGTGCCAGCAGTTCGGGAGGCGGAGGAAGTCAGCCCCAGCATTTT

J gene: TRBJ1-6
V gene: TRBV7-9
D gene: TRBD1
clone size: .
CDR3 protein: CASRPQGAAYNSPLHF
CDR3 DNA: TGTGCCAGCAGACCACAGGGGGCGGCATATAATTCACCCCTCCACTTT

J gene: TRBJ2-7
V gene: TRBV7-9
D gene: TRBD1
clone size: once
CDR3 protein: CASSPLFGTGRHEQYF
CDR3 DNA: TGTGCCAGCAGCCCCCTATTCGGGACAGGGCGCCACGAGCAGTACTTC

J gene: TRBJ1-1
V gene: TRBV10-3
D gene: .
clone size: .
CDR3 protein: CAISVFGGQDTEAFF
CDR3 DNA: TGTGCCATCAGTGTATTCGGGGGGCAGGACACTGAAGCTTTCTTT

J gene: TRBJ2-3
V gene: TRBV20-1
D gene: TRBD2
clone size: .
CDR3 protein: CSANTPGLGTDTQYF
CDR3 DNA: TGCAGTGCTAACACTCCGGGACTAGGCACAGATACGCAGTATTTT

J gene: TRBJ1-1
V gene: TRBV5-1
D gene: TRBD1
clone size: .
CDR3 protein: CASSRQGAGTEAFF
CDR3 DNA: TGCGCCAGCAGCCGACAGGGCGCTGGCACTGAAGCTTTCTTT

J gene: TRBJ2-3
V gene: TRBV5-1
D gene: .
clone size: once
CDR3 protein: CASSLFGGLNTDTQYF
CDR3 DNA: TGCGCCAGCAGCTTGTTCGGGGGACTCAACACAGATACGCAGTATTTT

J gene: TRBJ2-3
V gene: TRBV6-5
D gene: .
clone size: .
CDR3 protein: CASSPRDDTQYF
CDR3 DNA: TGTGCCAGCAGTCCCCGGGACGATACGCAGTATTTT

J gene: TRBJ2-1
V gene: TRBV18
D gene: TRBD2
clone size: .
CDR3 protein: CASSRVSGGVYNEQFF
CDR3 DNA: TGTGCCAGCTCGCGCGTTAGCGGGGGAGTCTACAATGAGCAGTTCTTC

J gene: TRBJ1-5
V gene: TRBV20-1
D gene: .
clone size: .
CDR3 protein: CSAISVNQPQHF
CDR3 DNA: TGCAGTGCTATAAGCGTTAATCAGCCCCAGCATTTT

J gene: TRBJ1-1
V gene: TRBV2
D gene: TRBD1
clone size: .
CDR3 protein: CASSDEGAITEAFF
CDR3 DNA: TGTGCCAGCAGTGACGAGGGGGCGATCACTGAAGCTTTCTTT

J gene: TRBJ1-1
V gene: TRBV6-2/TRBV6-3
D gene: .
clone size: .
CDR3 protein: CASRPTLSSTEAFF
CDR3 DNA: TGTGCCAGCAGGCCAACCCTGTCTAGCACTGAAGCTTTCTTT

J gene: TRBJ1-2
V gene: TRBV5-1
D gene: .
clone size: .
CDR3 protein: CASSLEGYTAGYGYTF
CDR3 DNA: TGCGCCAGCAGCTTGGAGGGGTACACGGCCGGCTATGGCTACACCTTC